The 8 T cell receptor beta chains presented below share a single source sample, sequenced in a study of beta chain features in type 1 diabetes. Expressed TCRB transcripts got sequenced, as all isolated RNA was reverse transcribed. Data came from immunoSEQ multiplex PCR; TCRdb stores just in-frame clones and leaves some out. The table records 240,000 or so clones, around 68% of them present only once. Sequenced: naive CD4+ T cells from blood. The receptors come from a man aged 25-45 years in good health.

This rearrangement joins TRBV14 to TRBJ2-4, with D unclear. The V gene lost 0 bases and the J gene lost 2 bases, with 17 bases spanning the gap. Germline CDR1 is SGHDN and CDR2 is FVKESK. The CDR3 has 18 amino acids. CDR3 sequence: CASSQEAVPIRSKNIQYF. The DNA for the CDR3 is TGTGCCAGCAGCCAAGAGGCGGTCCCAATAAGGTCCAAAAACATTCAGTACTTC.

This rearrangement joins TRBV6-1 to TRBJ2-3; maybe TRBD2 (6 bases). With 4 bases removed from V and 4 bases from J, the gap between germline ends came to 9 bases. This CDR3 contains 13 residues. Germline V gene lookup returns CDR1 MNHNS and CDR2 SASEGT. The CDR3 DNA follows: TGTGCCAGCAGTGTCCCTAGCGCAGATACGCAGTATTTT. Protein product: CASSVPSADTQYF.

This sequence joins TRBV9 and TRBJ2-1; D is unclear. Germline loops: CDR1 SGDLS, CDR2 YYNGEE. This CDR3 spans 16 amino acids. V lost 3 bases and J 6 bases, leaving 19 bases between the germline ends. In nucleotides, the CDR3 is TGTGCCAGCAGCGCCCCAGCTCACCAAAGGACCAATGAGCAGTTCTTC. Its translation: CASSAPAHQRTNEQFF.

Only a few counts were recorded for this clone. This chain uses TRBV7-9 with TRBJ2-3; no definite D call. The CDR3 contains 13 residues. V lost 7 bases, J lost 6 bases, and 14 bases lay in between. The germline gives CDR1 SEHNR, CDR2 FQNEAQ (reference sequence). CDR3 protein: CASTSLGPDTQYF. The CDR3 DNA sequence: TGTGCCAGCACTTCCCTAGGGCCTGATACGCAGTATTTT. The whole variable domain, remainder taken from reference TRBV7-9 and TRBJ2-3, is DTGVSQNPRHKITKRGQNVTFRCDPISEHNRLYWYRQTLGQGPEFLTYFQNEAQLEKSRLLSDRFSAERPKGSFSTLEIQRTEQGDSAMYLCASTSLGPDTQYFGPGTRLTVL.

This clone was observed once. The gene calls are TRBV7-2 and TRBJ2-3; possible D gene TRBD2, 5 bases. The CDR3 has 14 amino acids. Germline CDR1 is SGHTA and CDR2 is FQGNSA. V shed 5 bases and J shed 4 bases, with 13 bases lying between them. The CDR3 sequence is CASSQGLPADTQYF. CDR3 nucleotide sequence: TGTGCCAGCAGCCAAGGACTGCCGGCAGATACGCAGTATTTT.

The chain has TRBV2 and TRBJ2-7; D is unclear. The V end lost 3 bases, the J end lost 6 bases, and 6 bases lay between the germline ends. Germline-derived CDR1 and CDR2 are SNHLY and FYNNEI. CDR3 length: 11 residues. The DNA of the CDR3 is TGTGCCAGCAGTGATAACCGCGAGCAGTACTTC. This gives the protein CASSDNREQYF.

This clone was counted a few times. The rearrangement joins TRBV4-1 to TRBJ2-5; TRBD2 might be the D (5 bases). CDR3 length: 16 amino acids. V lost 0 bases, J lost 1 base, and 12 bases lay in between. In germline, CDR1 is MGHRA, CDR2 YSYEKL. Here the CDR3 reads CASSQEGSGIQETQYF. DNA for the CDR3: TGCGCCAGCAGCCAAGAGGGAAGCGGCATCCAAGAGACCCAGTACTTC.

This clone came up a few times. One junction end disagrees with the germline gene, perhaps due to a read error. The rearrangement joins TRBV29-1 to TRBJ1-1, with D tentatively TRBD1 (5 bases). CDR1 is SQVTM, CDR2 ANQGSEA, per germline. This CDR3 is 13 amino acids long. The CDR3 DNA follows: TGCAGCCTTGAGGGCAGGGTGAAAGCTGAAGCTTTCTTT. Protein sequence: CSLEGRVKAEAFF.